This paragraph reports one T cell receptor (beta chain). Its antigen is not known. The sample is drawn from a study of CXCR3-negative and CXCR3-positive naive CD8 T cells. The CDR3 has 16 residues. In germline, CDR1 is SEHNR, CDR2 FQNEAQ (reference sequence). The study's findings and limits: Naive CXCR3-positive cells had TRB CDR3s more hydrophobic than those of CXCR3-negative naive cells.

5' RACE that incorporated UMI labels was used to prepare the TRB cDNA libraries. TCRdb reprocessed the 5' RACE reads and keeps a single row for each CDR3 protein, giving no DNA. The sample table includes roughly 93,000 distinct CDR3 sequences. The sequence was collected from a human donor in good health. Some clones in this sample may be carry-over from other donors' samples. The chain employs TRBV7-9 and TRBJ2-7; lacking DNA, the TRBD1 call made by TCRdb goes unchecked. The source material was naive CXCR3+ CD8+ T cells from blood. Subset denoted: CD45RO-CCR7+CD27+CD95- naive CD8+ T cells expressing CXCR3 (TNR3+). The CDR3 loop reads CASSLGGQGRSYEQYF.